The present TCR beta chain was sequenced within a study of monozygotic twins with cystic fibrosis. The data were produced by immunoSEQ multiplex PCR, yet TCRdb's version contains in-frame clones alone and is incomplete. The top ten clones hold roughly 1.2% of a sample with around 21,000 clones, approximately 87% of them seen once. The CDR3 contains 11 residues. Germline lookup yields CDR1 GTSNPN and CDR2 SVGIG (reference sequence). Trimming left V 6 bases short and J 8 bases short, with 13 bases between. The sample holds a few counts of this clone. Sample: blood. The chain couples TRBV30 to TRBJ1-2, with D uncertain. This sequence was found in a woman in her thirties with cystic fibrosis. CDR3 sequence: CACPSGVGYTF. The CDR3 DNA reads TGTGCCTGCCCCTCGGGTGTCGGCTACACCTTC. Complete variable domain (other parts from reference TRBV30 and TRBJ1-2): SQTIHQWPATLVQPVGSPLSLECTVEGTSNPNLYWYRQAAGRGLQLLFYSVGIGQISSEVPQNLSASRPQDRQFILSSKKLLLSDSGFYLCACPSGVGYTFGSGTRLTVV.